The clone carrying this TCR beta chain was found a few times. Its antigen is currently unknown. The authors prepared the TCRbeta library with unique molecular identifiers. One entry per CDR3 protein, called by TCRdb with MiXCR from the PCR reads. Here the sample spans approximately 630,000 distinct CDR3 sequences, 10% to 15% being singletons. These data originate in a study of T-cell reconstitution after alpha-beta-depleted transplantation in children. Study findings and constraints: Day-60 TCRbeta diversity that was high in some patients was derived from surviving recipient T cells and thymic progenitors. T cells produced anew were the main source of T-cell counts and diversity one year after transplant. Reportedly, roughly two months post-transplant, alpha-beta T cells arose from several hundred expanded graft clones.

The CDR3 covers 16 residues. V lost 4 bases and J 7 bases, leaving 23 bases between the germline ends. CDR1 is DFQATT, CDR2 SNEGSKA, per germline (reference sequence). The chain recombines TRBV20-1 with TRBJ2-1, with D maybe TRBD2 (5 bases). The specimen comprised PBMCs, sampled before TCRalphabeta/CD19-depleted stem cell transplant. This receptor was identified in a girl between 2 and 10 years old with congenital amegakaryocytic thrombocytopenia, due to receive a stem cell transplant. The CDR3 sequence is CSAIERPAGKGNEQFF. The CDR3 DNA is TGCAGTGCTATCGAACGACCTGCCGGGAAAGGGAATGAGCAGTTCTTC.